This T cell receptor beta chain was identified in a study of blood T cell repertoires in COVID-19. The V end lost 3 bases, the J end lost 5 bases, and 10 bases lay between the germline ends. The CDR3 totals 14 residues. Germline V gives CDR1 LNHDA, CDR2 SQIVND (reference sequence). The age range of participants was about 18 to 95 years, with residence in about two dozen US areas. Participant-given clinical history determined each cohort assignment. This clone was picked up one time. Clones were read by immunoSEQ multiplex PCR, and TCRdb kept only the in-frame ones, dropping some. The table includes 270,000 or so clones, roughly 86% detected once.

What was sequenced was PBMCs or T cells enriched from blood (not recorded which). The TCR comes from a young woman who had recovered from COVID-19. The chain links TRBV19 to TRBJ2-2, with a tentative D call TRBD2 (5 bases). The CDR3 loop reads CASSMIGETGELFF. The CDR3 coding sequence is TGTGCCAGTAGTATGATCGGGGAGACCGGGGAGCTGTTTTTT.